One sample yielded the 19 T cell receptor beta chains listed below, sequenced in a study of vaccination and CD4 T cells after COVID-19. Treatment indicated: approximately 9-day PBMC culture with coronavirus spike peptide pools or control peptides (ViraFEST assay). The Oncomine TCR Beta short-read assay was what sequenced the DNA obtained from cultured CD4+ T cells. TCRdb recomputed calls from the PCR reads with MiXCR, one row per CDR3 protein. This table holds 10,000 to 15,000 distinct CDR3 sequences, around 76% found once. Their antigens remain unidentified. Sequenced here: CD4+ T cells from blood, cultured in vitro, sampled after SARS-CoV-2 vaccination. These receptor sequences come from a human donor who received a COVID-19 vaccine.

The rearrangement joins TRBV12-3 or TRBV12-4 to TRBJ2-3, with 11 nucleotides matching TRBD2. The ends lost 9 bases at V and 5 bases at J; junction bases unmatched: 7. The CDR3 is 14 residues long. The chain's CDR3 is CASIAGGLIDTQYF. Here the CDR3 DNA reads TGTGCCAGTATAGCGGGGGGGCTTATAGATACGCAGTATTTT.

This chain joins TRBV7-2 and TRBJ2-6; no clear D. Trimming left V 2 bases short and J 3 bases short, with 11 bases between. The CDR3 runs 16 residues. Germline CDR1 reads SGHTA; CDR2 reads FQGNSA. CDR3 DNA: TGTGCCAGCAGCTTATTAGTCTCGTATGGGGCCAACGTCCTGACTTTC. Translated, it gives CASSLLVSYGANVLTF.

This chain uses TRBV7-7 with TRBJ2-5; 10 nucleotides line up with TRBD1. Germline loops: CDR1 SSHAT, CDR2 FNYEAQ (reference sequence). V gave up 3 bases and J gave up 5 bases; unmatched junction bases: 9. The CDR3 is 16 residues long. CDR3 amino acids: CASSFSGQGGLETQYF. The CDR3 region has the DNA TGTGCCAGCAGCTTCTCAGGACAGGGGGGTTTGGAGACCCAGTACTTC.

V is TRBV27 and J is TRBJ2-2; D not resolved. From germline, CDR1 is MNHEY and CDR2 SMNVEV (reference sequence). Deletions cut 2 bases from V and 1 base from J, with 5 bases between. This CDR3 region has 14 residues. DNA for the CDR3: TGTGCCAGCAGTTTACAGGAGAACACCGGGGAGCTGTTTTTT. Translating it yields CASSLQENTGELFF.

The chain carries TRBV6-1 and TRBJ2-3, with D possibly called TRBD1 or TRBD2 (5 bases each). CDR3 size: 13 residues. Trimming pared 4 bases from V and 7 bases from J, leaving 12 bases between. Germline loops: CDR1 MNHNS, CDR2 SASEGT. As DNA, the CDR3 is TGTGCCAGCAGTGTGAGAGGGGCGAATACGCAGTATTTT. As protein: CASSVRGANTQYF.

In this sample, this clonotype turned up once. J is TRBJ1-1 and V is TRBV15; 9 bases fit TRBD1. CDR3 size: 17 residues. With 2 bases clipped from V and 1 base from J, the junction kept 8 bases outside the gene matches. CDR1 is LNHNV and CDR2 is YYDKDF in the germline V gene (reference sequence). This CDR3 is CATSRFSLDRGNTEAFF. CDR3 bases: TGTGCCACCAGCAGATTCTCTTTGGACAGGGGGAACACTGAAGCTTTCTTT.

This clonotype was counted only a few times. The chain carries TRBV19 and TRBJ2-7; D gene uncertain. The V and J ends lost 1 base and 2 bases respectively, with 9 bases between them. Germline-derived CDR1 and CDR2 are LNHDA and SQIVND (reference sequence). The CDR3 runs 14 residues. CDR3 protein: CASSIGQSTYEQYF. CDR3 DNA: TGTGCCAGTAGTATAGGCCAGAGCACCTACGAGCAGTACTTC.

The V gene is TRBV7-3, the J gene TRBJ2-3; either TRBD1 or TRBD2 may supply D (5 bases each). Trimming pared 4 bases from V and 2 bases from J, leaving 10 bases between. CDR3 size: 14 residues. In germline, CDR1 is SGHTA, CDR2 FQGTGA. The DNA of the CDR3 is TGTGCCAGCAGCTATCCCGGGGCCACAGATACGCAGTATTTT. It specifies CASSYPGATDTQYF.

This chain links TRBV25-1 with TRBJ1-1; D remains ambiguous. From germline, CDR1 is MGHDK and CDR2 SYGVNS. The CDR3 covers 16 residues. V was trimmed by 6 bases and J by 3 bases, leaving 20 bases between them. The CDR3 DNA sequence: TGTGCCAGCAGCGGTTCGGTTAGCGTTAAGGACACTGAAGCTTTCTTT. It codes for CASSGSVSVKDTEAFF.

The chain combines TRBV30 with TRBJ1-2, with 10 bases matching TRBD1. CDR1 is GTSNPN and CDR2 is SVGIG in the germline V gene (reference sequence). The V segment lost 1 base and the J segment 6 bases; nucleotides outside the gene matches: 5. The CDR3 has 14 residues. The CDR3 loop is CAWSAGQGRDGYTF. CDR3 bases: TGTGCCTGGAGTGCGGGACAGGGGAGGGATGGCTACACCTTC.

The genes are TRBV7-3 and TRBJ2-1; D is unresolved. The CDR3 consists of 13 residues. The V end was cut by 5 bases, the J end by 4 bases, with 9 bases between. Germline V lookup: CDR1 SGHTA, CDR2 FQGTGA. CDR3 in amino acids: CASSPDRYNEQFF. Written as DNA, the CDR3 is TGTGCCAGCAGCCCGGACCGGTACAATGAGCAGTTCTTC.

The chain links TRBV6-1 to TRBJ1-5, with 7 bases aligning to TRBD1. Germline loops: CDR1 MNHNS, CDR2 SASEGT. The junction had 18 bases not matched to a gene; V was cut back by 0 bases and J by 4 bases. This CDR3 comprises 20 residues. This CDR3 is CASSEATPEGHRGTNQPQHF. The CDR3 bases are TGTGCCAGCAGTGAAGCTACCCCCGAAGGGCACAGGGGAACGAATCAGCCCCAGCATTTT.

The J gene is TRBJ1-2, the V gene TRBV24-1, with D unresolved. Germline CDR1 and CDR2: KGHDR and SFDVKD. The CDR3 is 13 amino acids. Trimming pared 4 bases from V and 6 bases from J, leaving 11 bases between. Here the CDR3 DNA reads TGTGCCACCAGTGAGAGAGGGCTTGATGGCTACACCTTC. Translated: CATSERGLDGYTF.

The chain combines TRBV20-1 with TRBJ2-7; 9 bases line up with TRBD2. CDR3 length equals 15 residues. The V and J ends lost 3 bases and 0 bases, in that order; junction bases with no gene match: 6. Germline values: CDR1 DFQATT, CDR2 SNEGSKA (reference sequence). CDR3: CSARAERGDSYEQYF. The CDR3 DNA is TGCAGTGCTAGGGCTGAGCGGGGGGACTCCTACGAGCAGTACTTC.

This clonotype was seen a few times. The chain uses TRBV20-1 and TRBJ1-5; unclear D gene. Trimming stripped 6 bases from V and 3 bases from J, with 12 bases between. There are 13 residues in the CDR3. Germline V gives CDR1 DFQATT, CDR2 SNEGSKA (reference sequence). CDR3 region: CSASGIANQPQHF. The CDR3 DNA follows: TGCAGTGCAAGTGGGATTGCCAATCAGCCCCAGCATTTT.

This clonotype was seen only once. The V gene is TRBV20-1, the J gene TRBJ2-5, with D perhaps matching TRBD2 (7 bases). CDR3 length: 16 residues. CDR1 and CDR2 (germline): DFQATT, SNEGSKA (reference sequence). Trimming left V 3 bases short and J 4 bases short, with 21 bases between. CDR3 nucleotide sequence: TGCAGTGCTAGTGCCCTACGAGGGGGGGCGGGAGAGACCCAGTACTTC. This sequence encodes CSASALRGGAGETQYF.

The CDR3 loop reads CASSLTRDGYTF. The DNA of the CDR3 is TGTGCCAGCAGCTTAACCAGGGATGGCTACACCTTC. The rearrangement links TRBV7-9 to TRBJ1-2; TRBD1 might be the D (5 bases). The V end lost 2 bases, the J end lost 6 bases, and 7 bases lay between the germline ends. CDR1 SEHNR and CDR2 FQNEAQ come from the germline V gene (reference sequence). The CDR3 spans 12 residues. Full variable domain (missing parts from reference TRBV7-9 and TRBJ1-2): DTGVSQNPRHKITKRGQNVTFRCDPISEHNRLYWYRQTLGQGPEFLTYFQNEAQLEKSRLLSDRFSAERPKGSFSTLEIQRTEQGDSAMYLCASSLTRDGYTFGSGTRLTVV.

Only a few counts were recorded for this clonotype. The rearrangement links TRBV20-1 to TRBJ2-1; 12 bases are shared with TRBD2. The CDR3 contains 15 residues. The V segment lost 0 bases and the J segment 9 bases; nucleotides outside the gene matches: 6. Germline V gene lookup returns CDR1 DFQATT and CDR2 SNEGSKA (reference sequence). In nucleotides, the CDR3 is TGCAGTGCTAGAGATTCCGGACTAGCGGGGACTGAGCAGTTCTTC. Translation gives CSARDSGLAGTEQFF.

The chain carries TRBV4-2 and TRBJ2-7; unclear D gene. V lost 0 bases and J 0 bases, leaving 6 bases between the germline ends. From germline, CDR1 is LGHNA and CDR2 YNFKEQ. CDR3 length: 14 amino acids. The CDR3 DNA is TGTGCCAGCAGCCAAGATGTCAACTCCTACGAGCAGTACTTC. Residues: CASSQDVNSYEQYF.